The TCR beta chain under discussion was sequenced for a study of blood T cell repertoires in COVID-19. Study information: Donors in the United States, Italy and Spain gave samples during acute or convalescent COVID-19. The analysed material was cDNA or gDNA that came from T cells, B-cell-depleted T cells, or PBMCs.

Followed longitudinally, the Seattle patients had been enrolled during active infection. Per the authors' pipeline: Reference gene primer amplification gave estimated nucleated cell counts. The protocol was immunoSEQ multiplex PCR, while the TCRdb copy is restricted to in-frame clones and leaves out a portion. V and J calls and clone size are given by that table; D and trimming were obtained from the DNA. This table has a few hundred thousand clones, 90% appearing once. The V gene end was trimmed by 4 bases and the J gene end by 6 bases; junction bases not matched to a gene: 8. Germline CDR1 is SGHRS and CDR2 is YFSETQ. The CDR3 runs 15 residues.

Sequencing input: peripheral blood. This rearrangement joins TRBV5-1 to TRBJ1-2; TRBD1 matches 11 bases. This receptor was taken from a woman in her twenties or thirties with COVID-19, enrolled during active disease. The CDR3 is CASSPGQGAFNGYTF. CDR3 sequence (DNA): TGCGCCAGCAGCCCAGGACAGGGGGCGTTCAATGGCTACACCTTC.